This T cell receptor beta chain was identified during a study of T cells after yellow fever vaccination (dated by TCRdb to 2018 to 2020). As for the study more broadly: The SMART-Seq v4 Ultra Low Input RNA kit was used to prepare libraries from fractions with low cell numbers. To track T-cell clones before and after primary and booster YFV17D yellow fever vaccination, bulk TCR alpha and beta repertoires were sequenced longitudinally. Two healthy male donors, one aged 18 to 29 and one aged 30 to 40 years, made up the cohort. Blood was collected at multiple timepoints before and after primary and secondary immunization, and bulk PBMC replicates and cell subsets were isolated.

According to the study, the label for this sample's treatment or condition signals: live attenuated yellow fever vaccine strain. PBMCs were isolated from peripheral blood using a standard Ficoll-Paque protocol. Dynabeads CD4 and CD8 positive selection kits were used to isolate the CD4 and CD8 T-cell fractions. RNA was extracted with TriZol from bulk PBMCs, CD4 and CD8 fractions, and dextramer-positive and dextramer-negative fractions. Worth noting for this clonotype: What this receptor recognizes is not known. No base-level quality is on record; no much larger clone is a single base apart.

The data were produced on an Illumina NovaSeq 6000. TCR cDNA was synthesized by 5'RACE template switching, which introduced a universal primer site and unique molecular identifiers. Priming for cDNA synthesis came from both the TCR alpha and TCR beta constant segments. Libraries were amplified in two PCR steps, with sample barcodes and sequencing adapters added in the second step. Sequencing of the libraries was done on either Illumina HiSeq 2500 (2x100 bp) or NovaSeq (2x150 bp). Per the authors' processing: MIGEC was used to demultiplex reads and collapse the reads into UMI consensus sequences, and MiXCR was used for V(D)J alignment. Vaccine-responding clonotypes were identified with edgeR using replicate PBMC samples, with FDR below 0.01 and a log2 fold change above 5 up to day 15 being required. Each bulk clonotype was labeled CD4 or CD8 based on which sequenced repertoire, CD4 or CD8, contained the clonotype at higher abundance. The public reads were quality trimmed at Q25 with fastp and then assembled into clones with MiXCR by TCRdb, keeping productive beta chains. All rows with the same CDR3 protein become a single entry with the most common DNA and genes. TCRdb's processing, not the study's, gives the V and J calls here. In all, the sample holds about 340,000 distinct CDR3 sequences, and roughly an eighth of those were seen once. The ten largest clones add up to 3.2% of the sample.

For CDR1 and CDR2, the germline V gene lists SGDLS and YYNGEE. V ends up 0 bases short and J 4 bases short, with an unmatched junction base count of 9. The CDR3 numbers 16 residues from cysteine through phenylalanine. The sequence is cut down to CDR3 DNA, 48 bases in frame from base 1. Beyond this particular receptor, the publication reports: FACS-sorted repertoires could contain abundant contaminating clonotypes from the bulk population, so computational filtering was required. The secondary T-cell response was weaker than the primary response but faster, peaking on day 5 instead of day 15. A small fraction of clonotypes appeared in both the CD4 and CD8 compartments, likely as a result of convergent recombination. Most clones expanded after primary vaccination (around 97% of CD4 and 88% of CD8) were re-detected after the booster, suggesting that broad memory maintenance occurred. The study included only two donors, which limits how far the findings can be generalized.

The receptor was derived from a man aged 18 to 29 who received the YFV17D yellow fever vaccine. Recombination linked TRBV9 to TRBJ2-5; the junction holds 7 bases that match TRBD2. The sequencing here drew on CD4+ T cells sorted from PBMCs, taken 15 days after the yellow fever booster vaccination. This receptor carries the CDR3 CASSVALSGEGETQYF. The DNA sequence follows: TGTGCCAGCAGCGTAGCTCTGAGCGGGGAGGGAGAGACCCAGTACTTC.